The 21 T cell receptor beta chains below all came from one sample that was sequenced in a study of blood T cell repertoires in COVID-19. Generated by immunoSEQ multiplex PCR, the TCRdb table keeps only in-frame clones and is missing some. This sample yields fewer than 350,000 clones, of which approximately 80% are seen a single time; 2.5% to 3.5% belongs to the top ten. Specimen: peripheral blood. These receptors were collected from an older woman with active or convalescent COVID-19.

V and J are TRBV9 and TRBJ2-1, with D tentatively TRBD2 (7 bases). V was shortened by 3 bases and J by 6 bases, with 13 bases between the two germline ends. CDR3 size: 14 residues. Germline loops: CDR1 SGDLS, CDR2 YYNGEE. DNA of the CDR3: TGTGCCAGCAGCGGACGGGGGGCCCGCAATGAGCAGTTCTTC. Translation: CASSGRGARNEQFF.

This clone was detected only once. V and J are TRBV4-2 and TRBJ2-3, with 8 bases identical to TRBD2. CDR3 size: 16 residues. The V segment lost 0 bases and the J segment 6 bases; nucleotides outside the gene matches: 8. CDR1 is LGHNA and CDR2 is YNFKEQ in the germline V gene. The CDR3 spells CASSQDRSAGVDTQYF. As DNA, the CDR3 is TGTGCCAGCAGCCAAGATCGATCAGCGGGGGTGGATACGCAGTATTTT.

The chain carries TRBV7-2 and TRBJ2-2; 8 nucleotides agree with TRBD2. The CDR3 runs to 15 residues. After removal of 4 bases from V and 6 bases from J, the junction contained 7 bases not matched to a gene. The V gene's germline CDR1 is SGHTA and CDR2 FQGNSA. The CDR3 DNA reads TGTGCCAGCAGCTCTGCCGGGACTAGAGCCGGGGAGCTGTTTTTT. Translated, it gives CASSSAGTRAGELFF. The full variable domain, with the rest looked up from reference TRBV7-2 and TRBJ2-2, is GAGVSQSPSNKVTEKGKDVELRCDPISGHTALYWYRQSLGQGLEFLIYFQGNSAPDKSGLPSDRFSAERTGGSVSTLTIQRTQQEDSAVYLCASSSAGTRAGELFFGEGSRLTVL.

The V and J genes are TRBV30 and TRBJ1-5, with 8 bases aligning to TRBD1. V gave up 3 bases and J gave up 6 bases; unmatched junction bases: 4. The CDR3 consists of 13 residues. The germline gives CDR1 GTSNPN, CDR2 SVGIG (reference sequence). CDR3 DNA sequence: TGTGCCTGGAGCCTGGACAGGGCTCAGCCCCAGCATTTT. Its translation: CAWSLDRAQPQHF.

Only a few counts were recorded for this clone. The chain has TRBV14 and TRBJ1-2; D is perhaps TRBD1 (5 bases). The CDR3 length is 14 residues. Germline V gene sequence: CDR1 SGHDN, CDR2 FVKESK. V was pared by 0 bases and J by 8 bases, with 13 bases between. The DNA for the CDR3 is TGTGCCAGCAGCCAAGACCGCAGGGTAACAGGCTACACCTTC. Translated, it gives CASSQDRRVTGYTF.

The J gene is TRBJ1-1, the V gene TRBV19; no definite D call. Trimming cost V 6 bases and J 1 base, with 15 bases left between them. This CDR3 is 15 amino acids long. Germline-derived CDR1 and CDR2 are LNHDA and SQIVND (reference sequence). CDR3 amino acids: CASRDFSRGNTEAFF. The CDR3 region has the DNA TGTGCCAGTAGAGACTTTTCCCGGGGGAACACTGAAGCTTTCTTT. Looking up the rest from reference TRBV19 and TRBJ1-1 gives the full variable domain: DGGITQSPKYLFRKEGQNVTLSCEQNLNHDAMYWYRQDPGQGLRLIYYSQIVNDFQKGDIAEGYSVSREKKESFPLTVTSAQKNPTAFYLCASRDFSRGNTEAFFGQGTRLTVV.

CDR3 sequence: CASSILSRLNTEAFF. The CDR3 DNA is TGTGCCAGTAGTATCTTGTCGCGGCTGAACACTGAAGCTTTCTTT. This chain uses TRBV19 with TRBJ1-1; D remains unclear. Germline V CDR1 and CDR2: LNHDA, SQIVND (reference sequence). This CDR3 spans 15 amino acids. The V gene lost 3 bases and the J gene lost 0 bases, with 11 bases spanning the gap.

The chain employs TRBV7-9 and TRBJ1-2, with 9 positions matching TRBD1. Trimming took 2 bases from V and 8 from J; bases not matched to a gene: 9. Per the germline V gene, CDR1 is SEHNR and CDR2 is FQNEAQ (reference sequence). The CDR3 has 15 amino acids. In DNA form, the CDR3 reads TGTGCCAGCAGCTTATCCGCGGACAGGGGATGGGGCTACACCTTC. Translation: CASSLSADRGWGYTF. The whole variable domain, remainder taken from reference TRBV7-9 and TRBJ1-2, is DTGVSQNPRHKITKRGQNVTFRCDPISEHNRLYWYRQTLGQGPEFLTYFQNEAQLEKSRLLSDRFSAERPKGSFSTLEIQRTEQGDSAMYLCASSLSADRGWGYTFGSGTRLTVV.

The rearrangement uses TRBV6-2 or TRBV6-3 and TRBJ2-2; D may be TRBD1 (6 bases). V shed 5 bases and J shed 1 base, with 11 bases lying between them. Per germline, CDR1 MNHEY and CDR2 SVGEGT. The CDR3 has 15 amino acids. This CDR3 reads CASSQPGQNTGELFF. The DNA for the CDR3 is TGTGCCAGCAGTCAACCGGGACAGAACACCGGGGAGCTGTTTTTT.

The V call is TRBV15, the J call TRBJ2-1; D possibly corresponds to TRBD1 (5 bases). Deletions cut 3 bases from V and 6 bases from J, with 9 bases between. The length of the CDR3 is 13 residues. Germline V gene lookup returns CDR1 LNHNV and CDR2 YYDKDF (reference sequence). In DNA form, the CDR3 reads TGTGCCACCAGCAGCAGACAGACCAATGAGCAGTTCTTC. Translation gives CATSSRQTNEQFF.

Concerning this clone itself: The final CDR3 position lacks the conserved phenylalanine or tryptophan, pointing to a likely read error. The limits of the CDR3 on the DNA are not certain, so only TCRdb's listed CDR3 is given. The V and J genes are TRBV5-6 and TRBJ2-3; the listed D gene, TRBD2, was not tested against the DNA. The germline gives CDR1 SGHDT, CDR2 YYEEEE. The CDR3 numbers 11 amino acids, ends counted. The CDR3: CASSLGTTRLV.

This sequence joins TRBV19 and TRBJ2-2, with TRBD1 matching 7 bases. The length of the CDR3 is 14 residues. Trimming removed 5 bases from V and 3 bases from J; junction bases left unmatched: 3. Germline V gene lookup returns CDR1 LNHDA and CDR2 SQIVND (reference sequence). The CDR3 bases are TGTGCCAGTAGTCGGGACAGCTACACCGGGGAGCTGTTTTTT. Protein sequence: CASSRDSYTGELFF.

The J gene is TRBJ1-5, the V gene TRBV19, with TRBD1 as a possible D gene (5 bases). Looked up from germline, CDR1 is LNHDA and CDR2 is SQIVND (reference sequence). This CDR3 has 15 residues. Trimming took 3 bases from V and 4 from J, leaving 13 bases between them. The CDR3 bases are TGTGCCAGTAGTATTCTAGTGACAGCAAATCAGCCCCAGCATTTT. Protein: CASSILVTANQPQHF.

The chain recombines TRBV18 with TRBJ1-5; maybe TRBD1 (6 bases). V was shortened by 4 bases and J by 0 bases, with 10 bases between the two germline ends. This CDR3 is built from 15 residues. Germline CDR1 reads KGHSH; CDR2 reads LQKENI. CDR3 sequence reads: CASSRRQVSNQPQHF. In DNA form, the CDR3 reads TGTGCCAGCTCACGGCGACAGGTTAGCAATCAGCCCCAGCATTTT. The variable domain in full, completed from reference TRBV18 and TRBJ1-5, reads NAGVMQNPRHLVRRRGQEARLRCSPMKGHSHVYWYRQLPEEGLKFMVYLQKENIIDESGMPKERFSAEFPKEGPSILRIQQVVRGDSAAYFCASSRRQVSNQPQHFGDGTRLSIL.

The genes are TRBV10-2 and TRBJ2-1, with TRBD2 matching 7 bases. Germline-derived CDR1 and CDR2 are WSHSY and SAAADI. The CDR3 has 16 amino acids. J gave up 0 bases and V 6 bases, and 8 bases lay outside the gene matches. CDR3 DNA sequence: TGCGCCAGCAGGGGGCTAGCGGCGTACTCCTACAATGAGCAGTTCTTC. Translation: CASRGLAAYSYNEQFF.

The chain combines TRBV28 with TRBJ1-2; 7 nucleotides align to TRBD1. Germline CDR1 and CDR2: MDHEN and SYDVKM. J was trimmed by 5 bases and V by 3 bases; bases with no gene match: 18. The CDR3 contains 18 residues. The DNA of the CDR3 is TGTGCCAGCAGTTTTATAGTGGGGATAGGACAGGAGCTATATGGCTACACCTTC. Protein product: CASSFIVGIGQELYGYTF.

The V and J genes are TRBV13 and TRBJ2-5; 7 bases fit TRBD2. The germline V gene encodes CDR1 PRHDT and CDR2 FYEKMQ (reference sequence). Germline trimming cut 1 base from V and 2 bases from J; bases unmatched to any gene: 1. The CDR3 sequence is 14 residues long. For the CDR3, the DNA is TGTGCCAGCAGCTTAGTCGGGGGGCAAGAGACCCAGTACTTC. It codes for CASSLVGGQETQYF. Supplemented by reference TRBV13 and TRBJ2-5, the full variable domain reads AAGVIQSPRHLIKEKRETATLKCYPIPRHDTVYWYQQGPGQDPQFLISFYEKMQSDKGSIPDRFSAQQFSDYHSELNMSSLELGDSALYFCASSLVGGQETQYFGPGTRLLVL.

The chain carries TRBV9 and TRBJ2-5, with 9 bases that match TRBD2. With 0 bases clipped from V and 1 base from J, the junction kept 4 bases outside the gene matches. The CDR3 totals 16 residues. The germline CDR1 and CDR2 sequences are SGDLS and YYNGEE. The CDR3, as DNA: TGTGCCAGCAGCGTAGTGGGGCGGGGGGGCCAAGAGACCCAGTACTTC. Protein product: CASSVVGRGGQETQYF.

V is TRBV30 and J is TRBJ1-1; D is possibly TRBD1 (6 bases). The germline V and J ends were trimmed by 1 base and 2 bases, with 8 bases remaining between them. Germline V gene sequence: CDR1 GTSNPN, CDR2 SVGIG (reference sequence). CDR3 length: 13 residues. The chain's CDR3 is CAWSATGNTEAFF. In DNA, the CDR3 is TGTGCCTGGAGTGCGACAGGTAACACTGAAGCTTTCTTT.

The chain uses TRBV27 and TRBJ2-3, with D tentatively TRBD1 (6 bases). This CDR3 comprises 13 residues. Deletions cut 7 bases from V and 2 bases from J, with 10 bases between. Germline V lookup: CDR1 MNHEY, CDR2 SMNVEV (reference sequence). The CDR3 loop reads CASNNRATDTQYF. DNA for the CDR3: TGTGCCAGCAATAACAGGGCCACAGATACGCAGTATTTT.

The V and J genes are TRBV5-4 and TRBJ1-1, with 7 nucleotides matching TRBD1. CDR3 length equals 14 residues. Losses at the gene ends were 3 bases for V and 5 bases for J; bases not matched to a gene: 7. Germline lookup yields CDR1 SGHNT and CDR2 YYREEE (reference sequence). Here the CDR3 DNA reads TGTGCCAGCAGCTACGCCTCAGGGGGAACTGAAGCTTTCTTT. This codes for CASSYASGGTEAFF.